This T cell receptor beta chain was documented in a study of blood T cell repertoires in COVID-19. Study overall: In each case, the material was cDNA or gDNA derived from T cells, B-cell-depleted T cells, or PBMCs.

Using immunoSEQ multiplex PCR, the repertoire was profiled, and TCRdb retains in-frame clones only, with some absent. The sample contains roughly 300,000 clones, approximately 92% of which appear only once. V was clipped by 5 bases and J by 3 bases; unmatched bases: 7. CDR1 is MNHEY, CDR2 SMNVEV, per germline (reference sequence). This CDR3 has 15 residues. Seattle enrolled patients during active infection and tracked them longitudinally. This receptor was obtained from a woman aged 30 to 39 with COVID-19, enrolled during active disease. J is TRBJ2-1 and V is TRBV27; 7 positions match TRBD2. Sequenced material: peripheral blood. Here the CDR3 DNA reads TGTGCCAGCAGTCCACAGCGGGATGTCTACAATGAGCAGTTCTTC. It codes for CASSPQRDVYNEQFF.